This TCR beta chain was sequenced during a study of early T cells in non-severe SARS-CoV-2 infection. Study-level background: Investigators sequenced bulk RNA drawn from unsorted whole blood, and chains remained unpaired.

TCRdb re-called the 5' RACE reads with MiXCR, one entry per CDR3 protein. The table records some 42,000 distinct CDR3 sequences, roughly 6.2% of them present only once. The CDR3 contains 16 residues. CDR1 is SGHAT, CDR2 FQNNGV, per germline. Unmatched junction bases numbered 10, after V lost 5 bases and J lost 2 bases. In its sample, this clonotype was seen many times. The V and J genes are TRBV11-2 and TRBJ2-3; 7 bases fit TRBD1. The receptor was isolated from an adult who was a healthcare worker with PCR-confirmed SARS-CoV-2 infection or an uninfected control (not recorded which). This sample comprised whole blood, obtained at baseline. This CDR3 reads CASSRRTGELTDTQYF. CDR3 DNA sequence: TGTGCCAGCAGCCGAAGGACAGGAGAACTCACAGATACGCAGTATTTT.